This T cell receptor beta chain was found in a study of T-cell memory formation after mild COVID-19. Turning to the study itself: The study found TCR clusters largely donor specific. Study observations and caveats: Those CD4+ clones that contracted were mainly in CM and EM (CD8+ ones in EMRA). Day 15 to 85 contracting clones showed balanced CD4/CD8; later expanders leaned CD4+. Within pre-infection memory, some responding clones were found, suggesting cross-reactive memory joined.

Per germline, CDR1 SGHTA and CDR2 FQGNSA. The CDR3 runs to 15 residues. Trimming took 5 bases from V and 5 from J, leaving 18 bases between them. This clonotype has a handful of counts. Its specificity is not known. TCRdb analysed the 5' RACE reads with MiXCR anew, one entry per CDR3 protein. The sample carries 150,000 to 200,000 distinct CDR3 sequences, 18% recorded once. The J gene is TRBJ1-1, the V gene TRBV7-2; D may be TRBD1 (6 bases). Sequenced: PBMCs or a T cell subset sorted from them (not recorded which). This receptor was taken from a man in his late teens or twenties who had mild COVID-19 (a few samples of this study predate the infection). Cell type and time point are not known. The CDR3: CASSLLPGQGTEAFF. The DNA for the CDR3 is TGTGCCAGCAGCCTCCTCCCCGGGCAGGGGACTGAAGCTTTCTTT.